This T cell receptor (beta chain) stems from a study of blood T cell repertoires in COVID-19. Across the study: Donors in the United States, Italy and Spain gave samples during acute or convalescent COVID-19. PBMCs, B-cell-depleted T cells, or T cells provided the cDNA or gDNA that made up the material.

Per germline, CDR1 LGHNA and CDR2 YSLEER. This CDR3 is built from 15 residues. Trimming at V came to 2 bases and at J to 10 bases, leaving 8 bases not matched to a gene. How the authors handled the data: Reference gene primer amplification gave estimated nucleated cell counts. Libraries were prepared by immunoSEQ multiplex PCR; TCRdb keeps only in-frame clonotypes and omits some of them. V and J calls and clone size are copied from that table; D and trimming were computed from the DNA. The sample lists about 160,000 clones, 84% occurring once. The chain employs TRBV4-3 and TRBJ1-6, with 7 bases that match TRBD1. Sequencing input: peripheral blood. This TCR derives from a man between 18 and 29 years old with active or convalescent COVID-19. The CDR3 DNA reads TGCGCCAGCAGCCAATCGACAGGGTTCGGGTCACCCCTCCACTTT. Amino acids: CASSQSTGFGSPLHF.